What follows is one T cell receptor (beta chain) and its context. The antigen remains undetermined. Germline loops: CDR1 SNHLY, CDR2 FYNNEI. This CDR3 contains 14 residues. The genomic DNA of each subset was split evenly across several immunoSEQ plates. Authors' analysis steps: Junction-only sequences without quality scores came from ImmunoSEQ, so filtering differed. Repertoires were generated with immunoSEQ multiplex PCR, while TCRdb's copy carries only in-frame clones and drops some. The V and J calls and clone size come from that table; D and trimming were worked out from the DNA. This table holds some 2.1 million clones, 95% found once. This sample is part of a study of shared clonotypes between healthy human individuals. The overall study: Per donor, CD8 memory used one plate, CD8 naive used two, CD4 memory used three and CD4 naive used three.

Study-level points and caveats: Roughly 5% of naive CD4 clonotypes were shared across a handful of donors.

The receptor comes from a man aged 18 to 29 in good health. Source material: naive CD4+ T cells sorted from blood. Subset indicated: CD45RA+ positively selected. The gene calls are TRBV2 and TRBJ2-7, with 7 bases that match TRBD1. This chain's CDR3 is CASSGTSFYKGAQV. The CDR3 DNA sequence: TGTGCCAGCAGTGGGACCTCCTTCTACAAGGGGGCACAGGTC.